This T cell receptor beta chain was obtained from a study of tumor-infiltrating lymphocytes in oesophageal squamous cell carcinoma. Germline CDR1 and CDR2: ENHRY and SYGVKD. The V gene lost 2 bases and the J gene lost 0 bases, with 14 bases spanning the gap. The CDR3 sequence is 16 residues long. Each CDR3 protein gets one entry after TCRdb re-called the PCR reads with MiXCR. The table shows approximately 19,000 distinct CDR3 sequences, with just over 40% occurring only once. This sequence joins TRBV10-3 and TRBJ2-7; either TRBD1 or TRBD2 may supply D (5 bases each). The specimen sequenced was normal esophageal tissue next to the tumor. This clonotype originated in a male donor with esophageal squamous cell carcinoma. This CDR3 reads CAISEPGRKSSYEQYF. In DNA, the CDR3 is TGTGCCATCAGTGAGCCGGGACGAAAGAGCTCCTACGAGCAGTACTTC.